These 11 T cell receptor beta chains came from one sample sequenced in a study of T-cell memory formation after mild COVID-19. TCRdb ran MiXCR on the 5' RACE reads and lists one entry per CDR3 protein. The table includes approximately 500,000 distinct CDR3 sequences, approximately 25% detected once. The sample consisted of PBMCs or a T cell subset sorted from them (not recorded which). These receptors originate from an adult woman who had mild COVID-19 (a few samples of this study predate the infection). Cell type and time point are not known.

This clonotype was recorded once. This chain links TRBV7-9 with TRBJ1-2; TRBD1 agrees at 10 bases. Germline CDR1 SEHNR, CDR2 FQNEAQ (reference sequence). This CDR3 spans 15 amino acids. The ends lost 3 bases at V and 4 bases at J; junction bases unmatched: 5. CDR3: CASSLSGTGVYGYTF. The CDR3 region has the DNA TGTGCCAGCAGCTTGTCCGGGACAGGGGTCTATGGCTACACCTTC.

This clonotype was seen a handful of times. At one boundary the junction diverges from the germline segment, which might be a read error. The chain employs TRBV3-1 and TRBJ1-1; a weak D match, TRBD1 (5 bases). CDR1 is LGHDT, CDR2 YNNKEL, per germline (reference sequence). CDR3 size: 13 residues. This CDR3 reads CASTQGENAEAFF. The DNA for the CDR3 is TGTGCCAGCACCCAAGGGGAGAACGCTGAAGCTTTCTTT.

The chain couples TRBV30 to TRBJ1-1, with D possibly TRBD1 on 5 matching bases. V lost 2 bases to trimming and J lost 4 bases, with 11 bases between them. Germline CDR1 reads GTSNPN; CDR2 reads SVGIG (reference sequence). This CDR3 contains 13 residues. The CDR3 region is CAWSRGPGTEAFF. CDR3 bases: TGTGCCTGGAGTCGGGGCCCTGGCACTGAAGCTTTCTTT.

This clonotype was counted ten times or more. The rearrangement uses TRBV12-3 or TRBV12-4 and TRBJ2-1, with D perhaps TRBD1 (6 bases). The CDR3 is 16 residues long. Trimming took off 3 bases at V and 2 bases at J, with 14 bases between the two ends. CDR3 sequence (DNA): TGTGCCAGCAGTTTCCAGACAGGAGGTACCTACAATGAGCAGTTCTTC. Residues: CASSFQTGGTYNEQFF.

This clonotype was observed a few times. The chain has TRBV7-9 and TRBJ2-1; perhaps D is TRBD1 or TRBD2 (5 bases each). Trimming pared 5 bases from V and 2 bases from J, leaving 13 bases between. This CDR3 spans 15 amino acids. Per the germline V gene, CDR1 is SEHNR and CDR2 is FQNEAQ (reference sequence). CDR3 nucleotides: TGTGCCAGCAGCCCCCGGGACGGACCCTACAATGAGCAGTTCTTC. Translated, it gives CASSPRDGPYNEQFF.

The table lists this clonotype with a few counts. CDR3 in DNA: TGTGCCATTCGGACAGGGGGCGGAAGCTACGAGCAGTACTTC. Translated: CAIRTGGGSYEQYF. This chain connects TRBV7-9 to TRBJ2-7, with 11 bases fitting TRBD1. Germline CDR1 SEHNR, CDR2 FQNEAQ (reference sequence). V shed 10 bases and J 3 bases; nucleotides not matched to a gene: 8. This CDR3 spans 14 amino acids.

This clonotype was observed a single time. This sequence joins TRBV30 and TRBJ2-2; no definite D call. The CDR3 has 10 residues. In germline, CDR1 is GTSNPN, CDR2 SVGIG (reference sequence). Trimming took 4 bases from V and 6 from J, leaving 3 bases between them. The CDR3 protein is CAWKSGELFF. Written as DNA, the CDR3 is TGTGCCTGGAAATCCGGGGAGCTGTTTTTT.

The chain couples TRBV5-5 to TRBJ2-1; 7 nucleotides match TRBD2. Per the germline V gene, CDR1 is SGHKS and CDR2 is YYEKEE (reference sequence). This CDR3 comprises 16 residues. The J segment lost 9 bases and the V segment lost 2 bases, leaving 14 bases of the junction unmatched. DNA of the CDR3: TGTGCCAGCAGCTTCCTATGGACCCACACGGGGGGTGAGCAGTTCTTC. It codes for CASSFLWTHTGGEQFF.

The chain recombines TRBV11-2 with TRBJ2-1; tentatively, D is TRBD1 (6 bases). Germline V lookup: CDR1 SGHAT, CDR2 FQNNGV. Trimming removed 6 bases at V and 0 bases at J, with 12 bases between. This CDR3 has 15 residues. CDR3 bases: TGTGCCAGCAGTCCAGGGGTTGACTCCTACAATGAGCAGTTCTTC. Translating it yields CASSPGVDSYNEQFF. Looking up the rest from reference TRBV11-2 and TRBJ2-1 gives the full variable domain: EAGVAQSPRYKIIEKRQSVAFWCNPISGHATLYWYQQILGQGPKLLIQFQNNGVVDDSQLPKDRFSAERLKGVDSTLKIQPAKLEDSAVYLCASSPGVDSYNEQFFGPGTRLTVL.

CDR3 protein: CASSLDRTGRLQPQHF. Written as DNA, the CDR3 is TGTGCCAGCAGTTTAGACCGGACAGGTCGGCTTCAGCCCCAGCATTTT. J is TRBJ1-5 and V is TRBV12-3 or TRBV12-4, with 7 bases identical to TRBD1. The trim removed 1 base at V and 6 bases at J, leaving 9 bases unmatched. The CDR3 is 16 residues long.

The chain employs TRBV7-9 and TRBJ2-5, with no clear D. CDR3 size: 15 residues. Trimming pared 0 bases from V and 5 bases from J, leaving 13 bases between. CDR1 SEHNR and CDR2 FQNEAQ come from the germline V gene (reference sequence). The CDR3 DNA sequence: TGTGCCAGCAGCTTAGCAAGGAACTGGGCTGAGACCCAGTACTTC. The encoded protein is CASSLARNWAETQYF. Looking up the rest from reference TRBV7-9 and TRBJ2-5 gives the full variable domain: DTGVSQNPRHKITKRGQNVTFRCDPISEHNRLYWYRQTLGQGPEFLTYFQNEAQLEKSRLLSDRFSAERPKGSFSTLEIQRTEQGDSAMYLCASSLARNWAETQYFGPGTRLLVL.